The present TCR beta chain was sequenced within a study of shared clonotypes between healthy human individuals. Study-level background: Researchers assigned three CD4 naive, three CD4 memory, two CD8 naive and one CD8 memory plate to each donor. Findings and limits, study-wide: Generally, naive subsets (rather than memory subsets) showed larger estimated richness.

This CDR3 spans 15 amino acids. V gave up 10 bases and J gave up 9 bases, with 25 bases separating them. CDR1 is ENHRY and CDR2 is SYGVKD in the germline V gene. In the case of this clone: Its specificity is unknown.

Repertoires were generated with immunoSEQ multiplex PCR, while TCRdb's copy carries only in-frame clones and drops some. The sample holds about 2.5 million clones, roughly 90% seen once. V is TRBV10-3 and J is TRBJ2-1; D ambiguous. The receptor's source is a man younger than 30 in good health. Some clones in this sample may be carry-over from other donors' samples. The specimen sequenced was naive CD4+ T cells from PBMCs. Subset noted: CD45RA+ positively selected. CDR3 nucleotide sequence: TGTGCCACTCGGGCGCAAGGAATCACGGGCGGTGAGCAGTTCTTC. This sequence encodes CATRAQGITGGEQFF.